The clone carrying this T cell receptor (beta chain) has only a few counts. What it binds is not known. V lost 4 bases and J lost 5, with 11 bases in between. Looked up from germline, CDR1 is SGHTA and CDR2 is FQGTGA. The CDR3 has 13 residues. The source of the sample is a study of beta chain features in type 1 diabetes. On the study more broadly: The patients were much like the healthy donors in age, gender and cell yields. Regarding the study as a whole: At VDJ recombination sites, type 1 diabetes patients had fewer insertions and more deleted nucleotides.

cDNA synthesis used the whole RNA isolate, giving expressed TCRB sequences. Repertoires were generated with immunoSEQ multiplex PCR, while TCRdb's copy carries only in-frame clones and drops some. The table includes about 320,000 clones, around 15% detected once. The genes are TRBV7-3 and TRBJ1-1; D unclear. Sample: central memory CD4+ T cells from blood. This TCR derives from a man aged 30-40 years in good health. This chain's CDR3 is CASSSSRETEAFF. CDR3 sequence (DNA): TGTGCCAGCAGCTCAAGTAGGGAGACTGAAGCTTTCTTT.